A single sample gave rise to the 20 T cell receptor beta chains below, sequenced in a study of regulatory T cells in long-lasting Graves disease. Time point defined: newly diagnosed GD, antithyroid drugs for less than 3 months. Following extraction of RNA from PBMCs, that RNA was used to make the TCR library. According to the study, TCR beta libraries were built with iRepertoire HTBI primers and CDR3-region Arm-PCR. One entry per CDR3 protein results from TCRdb running MiXCR on the multiplex PCR reads. The sample yields 240,000 or so distinct CDR3 sequences, around 20% seen once. Sample: peripheral blood mononuclear cells (PBMCs), taken at new diagnosis, from a patient treated with antithyroid drugs. These TCRs come from a female donor with Graves disease.

The V gene is TRBV7-2, the J gene TRBJ2-7; 11 nucleotides line up with TRBD1. Germline V lookup: CDR1 SGHTA, CDR2 FQGNSA. V lost 5 bases to trimming and J lost 3 bases; unmatched junction nucleotides: 12. The CDR3 totals 17 residues. Here the CDR3 reads CASSIWTGGASDYEQYF. The CDR3 region has the DNA TGTGCCAGCAGCATCTGGACAGGGGGCGCTTCCGACTACGAGCAGTACTTC.

The CDR3 protein is CASGFWPLAGGPRSYNEQFF. The CDR3 nucleotides are TGTGCCAGCGGGTTCTGGCCACTAGCGGGGGGGCCGAGGTCCTACAATGAGCAGTTCTTC. This chain links TRBV28 with TRBJ2-1, with 13 bases matching TRBD2. Germline loops: CDR1 MDHEN, CDR2 SYDVKM. J gave up 1 base and V 8 bases, and 17 bases lay outside the gene matches. The CDR3 runs to 20 residues.

The chain links TRBV19 to TRBJ1-6; the match to TRBD1 covers 10 bases. The germline gives CDR1 LNHDA, CDR2 SQIVND (reference sequence). The V gene end was trimmed by 1 base and the J gene end by 5 bases; junction bases not matched to a gene: 2. This CDR3 contains 16 residues. CDR3 DNA: TGTGCCAGTAGTATAGGACAGGGGGCTGATAATTCACCCCTCCACTTT. This codes for CASSIGQGADNSPLHF.

A note on this clonotype: A far larger clone is just one base off, so this is likely a read error. This sequence joins TRBV20-1 and TRBJ2-7; no clear D gene. With 0 bases removed from V and 6 bases from J, the gap between germline ends came to 12 bases. Germline V gene lookup returns CDR1 DFQATT and CDR2 SNEGSKA (reference sequence). CDR3 length equals 13 residues. CDR3 in amino acids: CSARDDSTGEQYF. CDR3 DNA sequence: TGCAGTGCTAGAGATGATTCGACGGGCGAGCAGTACTTC.

This clonotype was seen ten or more times. The gene calls are TRBV10-3 and TRBJ2-6; D gene unclear. V gave up 3 bases and J gave up 0 bases, with 6 bases separating them. CDR3 length: 15 amino acids. The germline CDR1 and CDR2 sequences are ENHRY and SYGVKD. The CDR3 nucleotides are TGTGCCATCAGTGATGGCGGCTCTGGGGCCAACGTCCTGACTTTC. It specifies CAISDGGSGANVLTF.

J is TRBJ2-7 and V is TRBV11-2, with TRBD2 identical over 8 bases. The CDR3 consists of 14 residues. With 4 bases clipped from V and 6 bases from J, the junction kept 8 bases outside the gene matches. Germline loops: CDR1 SGHAT, CDR2 FQNNGV. This chain's CDR3 is CASSSRLARGEQYF. The DNA for the CDR3 is TGTGCCAGCAGCTCAAGACTAGCGAGGGGCGAGCAGTACTTC. The full variable domain, rest sourced from reference TRBV11-2 and TRBJ2-7, is EAGVAQSPRYKIIEKRQSVAFWCNPISGHATLYWYQQILGQGPKLLIQFQNNGVVDDSQLPKDRFSAERLKGVDSTLKIQPAKLEDSAVYLCASSSRLARGEQYFGPGTRLTVT.

The sample holds many counts of this clonotype. The chain recombines TRBV12-3 or TRBV12-4 with TRBJ2-3; perhaps D is TRBD1 or TRBD2 (6 bases each). The CDR3 spans 16 residues. Trimming removed 1 base from V and 3 bases from J, with 14 bases in between. The DNA of the CDR3 is TGTGCCAGCAGTTTAGAGGGGGGTGTGGGAACAGATACGCAGTATTTT. Translating it yields CASSLEGGVGTDTQYF.

This clonotype appeared many times. This chain joins TRBV5-1 and TRBJ2-7; D is possibly TRBD2 (5 bases). V was cut by 2 bases and J by 2 bases, with 11 bases left in between. This CDR3 spans 14 amino acids. Germline-derived CDR1 and CDR2 are SGHRS and YFSETQ. CDR3 region: CASSFEAGTYEQYF. CDR3 in DNA: TGCGCCAGCAGCTTCGAAGCCGGGACCTACGAGCAGTACTTC. The variable domain in full, with the rest retrieved from reference TRBV5-1 and TRBJ2-7, is KAGVTQTPRYLIKTRGQQVTLSCSPISGHRSVSWYQQTPGQGLQFLFEYFSETQRNKGNFPGRFSGRQFSNSRSEMNVSTLELGDSALYLCASSFEAGTYEQYFGPGTRLTVT.

This clonotype was counted many times. The chain combines TRBV6-2 or TRBV6-3 with TRBJ2-3; 8 positions match TRBD2. The CDR3 spans 15 residues. The V gene's germline CDR1 is MNHEY and CDR2 SVGEGT. V dropped 0 bases and J dropped 4; count of bases not matched to a gene: 3. CDR3 sequence reads: CASSYSTGGADTQYF. The CDR3 DNA follows: TGTGCCAGCAGTTACTCCACCGGGGGGGCAGATACGCAGTATTTT.

Of note for this clonotype: A read error likely explains this, since a far larger clone differs by one base. The rearrangement joins TRBV11-3 to TRBJ2-7, with 13 bases lining up with TRBD2. CDR1 and CDR2 (germline): SGHNT, YENEEA. The CDR3 loop spans 17 amino acids. CDR3 residues: CASSTPTSGGSSCEQYF. For the CDR3, the DNA is TGTGCCAGCAGCACCCCGACTAGCGGGGGGAGCTCCTGCGAGCAGTACTTC.

The chain uses TRBV27 and TRBJ1-5; TRBD1 matches 9 bases. The germline V gene has CDR1 MNHEY and CDR2 SMNVEV (reference sequence). This CDR3 is built from 14 residues. The V and J ends lost 5 bases and 7 bases, in that order; junction bases with no gene match: 6. CDR3 DNA sequence: TGTGCCAGCAGTACACAGGGGGCGCAGCAGCCCCAGCATTTT. Protein sequence: CASSTQGAQQPQHF.

This clonotype has at least ten counts. The rearrangement uses TRBV5-4 and TRBJ1-1; no clear D gene. The CDR3 covers 14 residues. V lost 1 base and J 5 bases, leaving 12 bases between the germline ends. The germline V gene encodes CDR1 SGHNT and CDR2 YYREEE (reference sequence). The CDR3 sequence: CASSLIRSETEAFF. In DNA form, the CDR3 reads TGTGCCAGCAGCTTGATTAGGTCTGAGACTGAAGCTTTCTTT.

This clonotype was seen repeatedly, ten times or more. This chain joins TRBV12-3 or TRBV12-4 and TRBJ2-3; D is perhaps TRBD1 (5 bases). V lost 6 bases and J 4 bases, leaving 11 bases between the germline ends. The CDR3 contains 13 residues. CDR3 protein: CASSKARADTQYF. Here the CDR3 DNA reads TGTGCCAGCAGCAAAGCCAGGGCAGATACGCAGTATTTT.

This clonotype was observed many times. This chain uses TRBV4-1 with TRBJ1-5, with D unresolved. V lost 1 base and J lost 1, with 11 bases in between. Germline assignment: CDR1 MGHRA and CDR2 YSYEKL. The CDR3 is made up of 16 amino acids. Here the CDR3 DNA reads TGCGCCAGCAGCCAAGTCCTCAGAGGGAGCAATCAGCCCCAGCATTTT. Translating it yields CASSQVLRGSNQPQHF.

This chain joins TRBV4-1 and TRBJ2-2; maybe TRBD2 (5 bases). The CDR3 totals 15 residues. The V end was cut by 2 bases, the J end by 4 bases, with 11 bases between. The V gene's germline CDR1 is MGHRA and CDR2 YSYEKL. CDR3 sequence: CASSQSPGFTGELFF. DNA of the CDR3: TGCGCCAGCAGCCAAAGCCCGGGATTCACCGGGGAGCTGTTTTTT.

In its sample, this clonotype was seen many times. The chain is built from TRBV27 and TRBJ2-1; the D call may be TRBD1 or TRBD2 (6 bases each). CDR3 length: 14 amino acids. CDR1 is MNHEY, CDR2 SMNVEV, per germline (reference sequence). V was pared by 7 bases and J by 9 bases, with 19 bases between. The CDR3 bases are TGTGCCAGCAACGGGGGCACAGGGCGCATTGAGCAGTTCTTC. Its translation is CASNGGTGRIEQFF.

This clonotype was picked up many times. The chain couples TRBV3-1 to TRBJ1-5; 9 nucleotides agree with TRBD1. V was pared by 1 base and J by 3 bases, with 4 bases of the junction left unmatched. Germline V gene data show CDR1 as LGHDT and CDR2 as YNNKEL (reference sequence). The length of the CDR3 is 16 residues. As DNA, the CDR3 is TGTGCCAGCAGCCAAGGGATACAGGGGGCCAATCAGCCCCAGCATTTT. Its translation: CASSQGIQGANQPQHF.

The chain combines TRBV7-9 with TRBJ2-2; D is perhaps TRBD1 or TRBD2 (5 bases each). CDR3 length: 14 residues. CDR1 is SEHNR, CDR2 FQNEAQ, per germline (reference sequence). The germline V and J ends were trimmed by 6 bases and 2 bases, with 10 bases remaining between them. CDR3 bases: TGTGCCAGCAGGGGACGGGGCAACACCGGGGAGCTGTTTTTT. This translates into CASRGRGNTGELFF.

Concerning this clonotype itself: One base separates it from a far larger clone, so it is likely a read error. The chain combines TRBV2 with TRBJ2-5; unclear D gene. The J call could be wrong; TRBJ2-1 is a better fit for the DNA end. The CDR3 is made up of 11 amino acids. CDR1 and CDR2 (germline): SNHLY, FYNNEI. The CDR3 DNA sequence: TGTGCCGGCAGTGGTTTCAATGAGCAGTTCTTC. This codes for CAGSGFNEQFF.

This clonotype appeared once. Since a much larger clone is just one base distant, this may be a read error. This rearrangement joins TRBV15 to TRBJ1-2; tentative D call: TRBD1 (5 bases). The CDR3 is 14 residues long. V dropped 0 bases and J dropped 6 bases, with 11 bases sitting between them. Germline CDR1 LNHNV, CDR2 YYDKDF (reference sequence). The CDR3 DNA is TGTGCCACCAGCAGAGACAGGGAGATGGATGGCTACACCTTC. As protein: CATSRDREMDGYTF. The full variable domain, its missing parts supplied by reference TRBV15 and TRBJ1-2, is DAMVIQNPRYQVTQFGKPVTLSCSQTLNHNVMYWYQQKSSQAPKLLFHYYDKDFNNEADTPDNFQSRRPNTSFCFLDIRSPGLGDTAMYLCATSRDREMDGYTFGSGTRLTVV.